This T cell receptor (beta chain) derives from a study of blood T cell repertoires in COVID-19. The germline gives CDR1 SGDLS, CDR2 YYNGEE. The CDR3 runs 13 residues. Trimming shortened V by 0 bases and J by 4 bases, and 7 bases separated the two germline ends. This table comes from immunoSEQ multiplex PCR, and its TCRdb copy is limited to in-frame clones, with some not included. The data contain approximately 220,000 clones, more than 80% of them singletons. Sequenced input: PBMCs or T cells enriched from blood (not recorded which). This chain joins TRBV9 and TRBJ1-1; D is unresolved. The source of this sequence is a man under 40 who had recovered from COVID-19. The CDR3 nucleotides read TGTGCCAGCAGCGTAGTCGAGGGCACTGAAGCTTTCTTT. Its translation is CASSVVEGTEAFF.